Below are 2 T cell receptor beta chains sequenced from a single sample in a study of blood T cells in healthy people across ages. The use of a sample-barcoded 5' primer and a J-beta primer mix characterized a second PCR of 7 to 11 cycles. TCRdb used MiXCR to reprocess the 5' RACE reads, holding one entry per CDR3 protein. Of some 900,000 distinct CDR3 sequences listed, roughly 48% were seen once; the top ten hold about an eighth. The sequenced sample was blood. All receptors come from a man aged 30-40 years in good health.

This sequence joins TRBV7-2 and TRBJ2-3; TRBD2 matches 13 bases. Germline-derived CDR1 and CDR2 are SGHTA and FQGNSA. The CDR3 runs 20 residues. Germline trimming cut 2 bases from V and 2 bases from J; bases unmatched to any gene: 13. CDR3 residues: CASSLPAGGLAGFPTDTQYF. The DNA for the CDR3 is TGTGCCAGCAGCTTACCCGCTGGGGGACTAGCGGGGTTCCCCACAGATACGCAGTATTTT.

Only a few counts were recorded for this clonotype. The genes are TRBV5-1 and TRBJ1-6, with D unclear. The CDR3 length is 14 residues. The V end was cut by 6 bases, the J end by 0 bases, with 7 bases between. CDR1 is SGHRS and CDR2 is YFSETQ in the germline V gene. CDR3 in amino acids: CASMPGSYNSPLHF. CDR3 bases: TGCGCCAGCATGCCGGGCTCCTATAATTCACCCCTCCACTTT.